This T cell receptor (beta chain) was captured in a study of T-cell memory formation after mild COVID-19. Study background: Largely, the TCR clusters proved donor specific.

From the 5' RACE reads, TCRdb called clonotypes with MiXCR, one entry per CDR3 protein. The data hold over 350,000 distinct CDR3 sequences, with around a sixth observed a single time. Germline V CDR1 and CDR2: SSHAT, FNYEAQ (reference sequence). The CDR3 is made up of 14 amino acids. Trimming took 5 bases from V and 7 from J; bases not matched to a gene: 8. V and J are TRBV7-7 and TRBJ2-1, with 7 nucleotides matching TRBD1. The clonotype originates from a man between 18 and 29 years old who had mild COVID-19 (a few samples of this study predate the infection). Cell type and time point are not known. The sequenced material came from PBMCs or a T cell subset sorted from them (not recorded which). The CDR3 DNA reads as TGTGCCAGCAGCCCGAGGACAGGAAATAATGAGCAGTTCTTC. Protein sequence: CASSPRTGNNEQFF.